The sequence of this TCR beta chain was determined in a study of shared clonotypes between healthy human individuals. Regarding the study as a whole: The donor pool, a small one, limited the genetic and exposure-history diversity represented.

The CDR3 length is 12 residues. V dropped 5 bases and J dropped 6 bases, with 10 bases sitting between them. Looked up from germline, CDR1 is LNHDA and CDR2 is SQIVND (reference sequence). This clone has a handful of counts. The antigen is undetermined. Here immunoSEQ multiplex PCR was the method, and the copy in TCRdb shows in-frame clones only, minus some. The table lists about 600,000 clones, around 95% of them singletons. Naive CD8 populations comprised CD45RO-negative cells positively selected for CCR7, excluding terminally differentiated effector memory CD45RA+ cells. The clonotype comes from a woman younger than 45 in good health. V is TRBV19 and J is TRBJ1-1, with a tentative D call TRBD1 (6 bases). Sequencing input: naive CD8+ T cells sorted from blood. The CDR3 bases are TGTGCCAGTAGTCCAGGGGTTCCTGAAGCTTTCTTT. It translates to CASSPGVPEAFF.